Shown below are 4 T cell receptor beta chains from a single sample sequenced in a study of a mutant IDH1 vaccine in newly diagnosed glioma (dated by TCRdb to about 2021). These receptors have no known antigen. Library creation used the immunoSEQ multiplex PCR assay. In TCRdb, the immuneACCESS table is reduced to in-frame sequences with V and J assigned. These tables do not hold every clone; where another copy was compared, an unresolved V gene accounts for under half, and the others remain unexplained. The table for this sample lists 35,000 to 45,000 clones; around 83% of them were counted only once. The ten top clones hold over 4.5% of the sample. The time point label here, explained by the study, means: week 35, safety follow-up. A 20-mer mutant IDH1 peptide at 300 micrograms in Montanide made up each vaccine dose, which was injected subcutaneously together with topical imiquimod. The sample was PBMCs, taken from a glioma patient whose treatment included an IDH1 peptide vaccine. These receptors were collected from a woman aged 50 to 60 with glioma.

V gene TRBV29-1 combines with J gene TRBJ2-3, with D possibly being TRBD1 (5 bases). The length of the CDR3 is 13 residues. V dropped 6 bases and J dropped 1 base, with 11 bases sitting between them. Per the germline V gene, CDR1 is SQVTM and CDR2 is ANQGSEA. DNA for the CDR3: TGCAGCGTGGGGCTGGTGCGCACAGATACGCAGTATTTT. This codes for CSVGLVRTDTQYF.

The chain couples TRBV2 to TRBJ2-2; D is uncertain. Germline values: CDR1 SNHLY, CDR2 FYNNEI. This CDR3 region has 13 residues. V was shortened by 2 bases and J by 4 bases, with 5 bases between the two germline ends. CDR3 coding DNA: TGTGCCAGCAGTGAACGGGTCACCGGGGAGCTGTTTTTT. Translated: CASSERVTGELFF.

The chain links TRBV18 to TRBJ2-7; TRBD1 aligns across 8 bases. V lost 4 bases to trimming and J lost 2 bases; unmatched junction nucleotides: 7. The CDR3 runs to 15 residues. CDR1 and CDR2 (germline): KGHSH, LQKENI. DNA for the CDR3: TGTGCCAGCTCACTCGGACAGGGCCAAACCTACGAGCAGTACTTC. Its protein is CASSLGQGQTYEQYF. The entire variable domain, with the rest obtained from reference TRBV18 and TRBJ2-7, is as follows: NAGVMQNPRHLVRRRGQEARLRCSPMKGHSHVYWYRQLPEEGLKFMVYLQKENIIDESGMPKERFSAEFPKEGPSILRIQQVVRGDSAAYFCASSLGQGQTYEQYFGPGTRLTVT.

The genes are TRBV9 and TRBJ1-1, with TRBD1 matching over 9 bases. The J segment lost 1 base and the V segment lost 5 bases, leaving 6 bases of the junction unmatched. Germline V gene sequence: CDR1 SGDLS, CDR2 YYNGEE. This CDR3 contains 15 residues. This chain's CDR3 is CASRGSGQGNTEAFF. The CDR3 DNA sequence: TGTGCCAGCAGGGGGTCGGGACAGGGGAACACTGAAGCTTTCTTT.